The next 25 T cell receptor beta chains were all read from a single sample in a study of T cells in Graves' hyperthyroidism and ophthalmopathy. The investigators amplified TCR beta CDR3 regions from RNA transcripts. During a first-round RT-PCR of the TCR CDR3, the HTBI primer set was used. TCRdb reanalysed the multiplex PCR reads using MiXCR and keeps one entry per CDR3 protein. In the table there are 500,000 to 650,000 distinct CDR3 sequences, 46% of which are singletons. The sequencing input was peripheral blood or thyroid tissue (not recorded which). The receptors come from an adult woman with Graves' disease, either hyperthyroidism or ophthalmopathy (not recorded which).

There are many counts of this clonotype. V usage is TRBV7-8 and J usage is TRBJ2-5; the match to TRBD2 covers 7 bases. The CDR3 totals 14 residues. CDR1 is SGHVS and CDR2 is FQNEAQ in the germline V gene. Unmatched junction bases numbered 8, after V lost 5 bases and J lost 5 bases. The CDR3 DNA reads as TGTGCCAGCAGCCGAGGACGGACTAGGGAGACCCAGTACTTC. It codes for CASSRGRTRETQYF.

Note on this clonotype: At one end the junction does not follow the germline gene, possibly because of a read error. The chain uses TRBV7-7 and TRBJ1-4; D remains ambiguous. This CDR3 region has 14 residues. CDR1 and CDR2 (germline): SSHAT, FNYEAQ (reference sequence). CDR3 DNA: TGTGCTAGCAGCTTAGCGGTGGGGAATGAAAAACTGTTTTTT. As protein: CASSLAVGNEKLFF.

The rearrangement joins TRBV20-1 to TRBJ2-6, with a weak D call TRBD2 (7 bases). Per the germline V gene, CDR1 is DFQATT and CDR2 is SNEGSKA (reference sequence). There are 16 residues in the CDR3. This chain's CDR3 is CSPLDRGAPGANVLTF. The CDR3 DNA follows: TGCAGCCCGCTAGACCGGGGGGCGCCTGGGGCCAACGTCCTGACTTTC.

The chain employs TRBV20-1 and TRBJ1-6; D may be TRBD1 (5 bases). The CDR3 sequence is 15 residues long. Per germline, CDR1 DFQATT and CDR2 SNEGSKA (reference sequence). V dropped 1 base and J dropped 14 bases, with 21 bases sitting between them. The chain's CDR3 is CSARAPGGSGKALHF. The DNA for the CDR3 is TGCAGTGCTAGAGCCCCCGGGGGGTCGGGTAAGGCCCTCCACTTT.

Here the CDR3 reads CASLGQSYGYTF. CDR3 DNA sequence: TGTGCCAGTTTGGGGCAGAGCTATGGCTACACCTTC. The rearrangement uses TRBV19 and TRBJ1-2, with D possibly matching TRBD1 (5 bases). V was clipped by 8 bases and J by 4 bases, with 11 bases between them. There are 12 residues in the CDR3. CDR1 and CDR2 from the germline V gene are LNHDA and SQIVND (reference sequence).

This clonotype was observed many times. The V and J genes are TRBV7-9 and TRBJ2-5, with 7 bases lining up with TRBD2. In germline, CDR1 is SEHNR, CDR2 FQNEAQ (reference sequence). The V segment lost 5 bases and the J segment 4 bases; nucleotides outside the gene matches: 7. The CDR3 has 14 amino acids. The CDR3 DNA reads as TGTGCCAGCAGCATTTCTGGGAGGGGAGAGACCCAGTACTTC. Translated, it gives CASSISGRGETQYF.

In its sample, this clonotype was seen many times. The CDR3 bases are TGCAGCGTTCTAGATGACAATCAGCCCCAGCATTTT. Protein sequence: CSVLDDNQPQHF. The chain joins TRBV29-1 to TRBJ1-5; D is undetermined. The V gene's germline CDR1 is SQVTM and CDR2 ANQGSEA. V lost 5 bases to trimming and J lost 3 bases, with 8 bases between them. This CDR3 comprises 12 residues.

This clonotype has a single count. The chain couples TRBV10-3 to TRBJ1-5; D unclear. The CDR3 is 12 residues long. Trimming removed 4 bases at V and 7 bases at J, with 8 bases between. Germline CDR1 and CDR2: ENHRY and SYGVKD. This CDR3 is CAISGWGQPQHF. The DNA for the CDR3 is TGTGCCATCAGTGGGTGGGGACAGCCCCAGCATTTT.

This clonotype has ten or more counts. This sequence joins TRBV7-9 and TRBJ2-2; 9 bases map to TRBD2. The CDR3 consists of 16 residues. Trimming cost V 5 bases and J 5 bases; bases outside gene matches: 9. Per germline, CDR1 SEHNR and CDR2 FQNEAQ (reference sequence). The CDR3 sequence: CASSPRLAELTGELFF. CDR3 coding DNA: TGTGCCAGCAGCCCGCGACTAGCGGAACTGACCGGGGAGCTGTTTTTT.

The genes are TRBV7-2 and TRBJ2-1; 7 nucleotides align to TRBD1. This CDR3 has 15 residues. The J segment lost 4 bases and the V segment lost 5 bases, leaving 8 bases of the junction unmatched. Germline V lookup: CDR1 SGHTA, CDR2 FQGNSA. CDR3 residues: CASSRDRASYNEQFF. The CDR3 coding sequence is TGTGCCAGCAGCCGTGACAGGGCCTCGTACAATGAGCAGTTCTTC.

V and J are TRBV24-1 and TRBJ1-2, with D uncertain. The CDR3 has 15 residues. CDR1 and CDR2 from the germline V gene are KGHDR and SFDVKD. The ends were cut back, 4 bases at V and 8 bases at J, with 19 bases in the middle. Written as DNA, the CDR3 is TGTGCCACCAGTGACAACAGAGAAGGTACTGGAGGCTACACCTTC. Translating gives CATSDNREGTGGYTF.

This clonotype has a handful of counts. The CDR3 DNA follows: TGTGCCAGCAGCTCCTATAGCTATAAGTACTTC. It translates to CASSSYSYKYF. The chain couples TRBV7-2 to TRBJ2-7; D gene ambiguous. The V end was cut by 4 bases, the J end by 11 bases, with 12 bases between. The CDR3 spans 11 residues. The germline gives CDR1 SGHTA, CDR2 FQGNSA. The full variable domain, rest sourced from reference TRBV7-2 and TRBJ2-7, is GAGVSQSPSNKVTEKGKDVELRCDPISGHTALYWYRQSLGQGLEFLIYFQGNSAPDKSGLPSDRFSAERTGGSVSTLTIQRTQQEDSAVYLCASSSYSYKYFGPGTRLTVT.

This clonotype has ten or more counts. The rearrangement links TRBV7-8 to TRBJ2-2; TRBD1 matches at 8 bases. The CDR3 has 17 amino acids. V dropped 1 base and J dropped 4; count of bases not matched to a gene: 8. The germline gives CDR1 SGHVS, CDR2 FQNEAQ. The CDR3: CASSLGRGLGLTGELFF. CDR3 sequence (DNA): TGTGCCAGCAGCTTAGGCAGGGGGCTGGGACTCACCGGGGAGCTGTTTTTT. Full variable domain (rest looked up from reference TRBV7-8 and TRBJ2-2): GAGVSQSPRYKVAKRGQDVALRCDPISGHVSLFWYQQALGQGPEFLTYFQNEAQLDKSGLPSDRFFAERPEGSVSTLKIQRTQQEDSAVYLCASSLGRGLGLTGELFFGEGSRLTVL.

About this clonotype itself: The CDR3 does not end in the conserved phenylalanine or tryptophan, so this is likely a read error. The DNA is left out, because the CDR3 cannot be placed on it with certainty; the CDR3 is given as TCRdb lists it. The CDR3 protein is CASSIATGRQLMKNCFS. The V and J genes are TRBV19 and TRBJ1-4. The CDR3 adds up to 17 amino acids, both ends counted. Germline V gives CDR1 LNHDA, CDR2 SQIVND (reference sequence).

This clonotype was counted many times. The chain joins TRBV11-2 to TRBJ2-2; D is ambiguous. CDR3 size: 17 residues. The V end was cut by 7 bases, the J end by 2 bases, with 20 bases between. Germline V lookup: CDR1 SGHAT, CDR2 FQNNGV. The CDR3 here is CASTPRASSDNTGELFF. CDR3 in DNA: TGTGCCAGCACCCCTCGGGCCTCGTCGGACAACACCGGGGAGCTGTTTTTT.

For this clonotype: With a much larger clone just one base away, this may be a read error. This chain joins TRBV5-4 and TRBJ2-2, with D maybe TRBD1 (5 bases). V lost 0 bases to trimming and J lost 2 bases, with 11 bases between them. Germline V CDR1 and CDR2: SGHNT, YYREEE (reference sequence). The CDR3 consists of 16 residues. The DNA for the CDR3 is TGTGCCAGCAGCTTGGACGGCAGGACAAACACCGGGGAGCTGTTTTTT. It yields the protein CASSLDGRTNTGELFF.

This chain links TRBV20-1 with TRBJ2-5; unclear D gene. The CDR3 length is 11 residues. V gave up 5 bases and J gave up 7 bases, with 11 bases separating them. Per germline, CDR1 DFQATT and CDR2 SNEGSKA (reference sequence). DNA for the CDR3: TGCAGTGCTTTCGTAATCGGGACCCAGTACTTC. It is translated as CSAFVIGTQYF.

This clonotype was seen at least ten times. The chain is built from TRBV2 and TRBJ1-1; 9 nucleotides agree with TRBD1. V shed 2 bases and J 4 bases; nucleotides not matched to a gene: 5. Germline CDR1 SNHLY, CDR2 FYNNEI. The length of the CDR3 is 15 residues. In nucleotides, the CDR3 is TGTGCCAGCAGTGAAACGGGGACAGGGTTCACTGAAGCTTTCTTT. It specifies CASSETGTGFTEAFF.

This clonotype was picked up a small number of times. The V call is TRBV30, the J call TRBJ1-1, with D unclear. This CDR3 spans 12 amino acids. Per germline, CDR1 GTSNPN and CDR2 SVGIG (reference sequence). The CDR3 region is CAAGRRNTEAFF. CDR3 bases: TGTGCTGCAGGACGGAGGAACACTGAAGCTTTCTTT.

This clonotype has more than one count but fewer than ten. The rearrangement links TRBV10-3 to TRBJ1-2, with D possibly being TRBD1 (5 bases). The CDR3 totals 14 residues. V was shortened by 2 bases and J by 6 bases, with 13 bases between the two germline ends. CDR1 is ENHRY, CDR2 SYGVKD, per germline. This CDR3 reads CAISEGGGDDGYTF. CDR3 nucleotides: TGTGCCATCAGTGAGGGGGGAGGGGACGATGGCTACACCTTC.

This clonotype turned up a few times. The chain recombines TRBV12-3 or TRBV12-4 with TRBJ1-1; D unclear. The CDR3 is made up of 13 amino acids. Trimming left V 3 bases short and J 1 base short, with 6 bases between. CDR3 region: CASSFTENTEAFF. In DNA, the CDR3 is TGTGCCAGCAGTTTTACAGAGAACACTGAAGCTTTCTTT.

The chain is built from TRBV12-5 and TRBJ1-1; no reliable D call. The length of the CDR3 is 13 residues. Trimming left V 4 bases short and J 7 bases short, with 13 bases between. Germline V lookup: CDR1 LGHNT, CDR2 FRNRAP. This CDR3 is CASGWGGSREAFF. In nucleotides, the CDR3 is TGTGCTAGTGGTTGGGGAGGGAGTCGTGAAGCTTTCTTT.

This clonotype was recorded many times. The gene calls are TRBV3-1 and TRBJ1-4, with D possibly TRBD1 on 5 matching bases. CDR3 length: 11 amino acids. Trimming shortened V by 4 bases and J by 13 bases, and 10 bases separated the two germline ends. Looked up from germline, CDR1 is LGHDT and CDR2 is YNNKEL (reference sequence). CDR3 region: CASSRDGPLFF. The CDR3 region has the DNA TGTGCCAGCAGCCGGGACGGCCCACTGTTTTTT.

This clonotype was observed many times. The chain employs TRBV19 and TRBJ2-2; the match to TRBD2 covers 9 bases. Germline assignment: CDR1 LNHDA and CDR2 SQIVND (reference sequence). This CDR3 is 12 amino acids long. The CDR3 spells CGIAGVTGELFF. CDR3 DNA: TGTGGGATAGCGGGAGTCACCGGGGAGCTGTTTTTT.

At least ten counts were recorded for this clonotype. The CDR3 region is CSVESRARGYTF. The CDR3 nucleotides read TGCAGCGTTGAATCCAGGGCTCGGGGCTACACCTTC. V is TRBV29-1 and J is TRBJ1-2, with D possibly being TRBD1 (5 bases). Trimming took off 2 bases at V and 8 bases at J, with 12 bases between the two ends. The CDR3 runs to 12 residues. Per germline, CDR1 SQVTM and CDR2 ANQGSEA.